These 4 T cell receptor beta chains came from one sample sequenced in a study of blood T cells in healthy people across ages. Together with a sample-barcoded 5' primer, a J-beta primer mix was included in a second PCR lasting about 6 to 11 cycles. MiXCR, applied by TCRdb to the 5' RACE reads, yields one record per CDR3 protein. The table lists about 1,000,000 distinct CDR3 sequences, roughly 45% of them singletons, with approximately 19% in the top ten. Material: blood. These receptors were obtained from a woman in her sixties in good health.

The CDR3 is CSVVGGFGANVLTF. DNA for the CDR3: TGCAGCGTTGTGGGGGGTTTCGGGGCCAACGTCCTGACTTTC. The rearrangement uses TRBV29-1 and TRBJ2-6; D might be TRBD2 (6 bases). Per the germline V gene, CDR1 is SQVTM and CDR2 is ANQGSEA. The CDR3 spans 14 residues. Trimming shortened V by 4 bases and J by 4 bases, and 11 bases separated the two germline ends.

V gene TRBV30 combines with J gene TRBJ2-7; D uncertain. The length of the CDR3 is 11 residues. Trimming stripped 3 bases from V and 9 bases from J, with 12 bases between. CDR1 is GTSNPN and CDR2 is SVGIG in the germline V gene (reference sequence). The CDR3 DNA follows: TGTGCCTGGAGCCCGAGTAAAGGGCAGTACTTC. Translating it yields CAWSPSKGQYF.

This sequence joins TRBV27 and TRBJ2-4; D remains ambiguous. This CDR3 spans 13 amino acids. CDR1 and CDR2 from the germline V gene are MNHEY and SMNVEV (reference sequence). V gave up 9 bases and J gave up 4 bases, with 13 bases separating them. The CDR3 is CASAQGIKNIQYF. The CDR3 DNA sequence: TGTGCCAGTGCCCAAGGCATAAAAAACATTCAGTACTTC.

This clonotype has a handful of counts. V usage is TRBV20-1 and J usage is TRBJ2-7; 14 bases match TRBD2. Trimming cost V 5 bases and J 0 bases; bases outside gene matches: 6. Germline V CDR1 and CDR2: DFQATT, SNEGSKA (reference sequence). This CDR3 comprises 16 residues. The CDR3 here is CSAGGTSGRSSYEQYF. DNA of the CDR3: TGCAGTGCTGGCGGGACTAGCGGGAGAAGCTCCTACGAGCAGTACTTC.